This paragraph covers one TCR beta chain sequence. This clonotype was recorded at least ten times. Its antigen is currently not known. Nothing much larger sits one base from this clone, and base qualities are not available. The sample was run on an Illumina NovaSeq 6000. cDNA libraries for TCRalpha and TCRbeta were prepared by 5'RACE using constant-segment primers, with sample barcodes and unique molecular identifiers added. RNA was extracted from every sample with Trizol reagent. Libraries were amplified in two PCR steps, with a second sample barcode and Illumina TruSeq adapters added in the second step. The libraries were sequenced on an Illumina NovaSeq using 2 x 150 bp paired-end reads. Under the source paper's analysis protocol: Reads were demultiplexed and collapsed into UMI-guided consensus sequences with migec v1.2.7. With mixcr v2.1.11, UMI consensuses were aligned to TRA and TRB V and J templates and assembled into clonotypes. A clonotype was counted as expanded or contracted only if both edgeR and NoisET called the change significant, with noise models trained on biological replicates. For edgeR calls, the cutoffs were a false discovery rate-adjusted p below 0.01 and a log2 fold-change threshold of 1. As an exploratory analysis of dynamics, max-normalized trajectories of the 1000 most abundant clonotypes were examined by PCA with hierarchical clustering. Separately sequenced CD4+ and CD8+ repertoires were used to assign the CD4 or CD8 phenotype of responding clones. TCRdb redid the processing of the public reads, applying fastp at Q25 and MiXCR, and retained in-frame beta chains. Identical CDR3 protein sequences are pooled into one entry, listed with their most common genes and DNA. The authors' filters were not applied to this entry. The sample includes 400,000 to 500,000 distinct CDR3 sequences, with 20% observed a single time. The ten biggest clones cover 7.5% to 9.5% of the sample.

Ficoll-Paque density gradient centrifugation was used to isolate PBMCs. This entry comes from a study of T-cell memory formation after mild COVID-19 (dated by TCRdb to 2020 to 2023). For the study in its entirety: TCR sequence clusters from the two donors were found to be largely donor specific. The cohort was made up of two young adult volunteers, one female and one male, who were previously healthy. T-cell clones expanding and contracting after mild COVID-19 in two donors were tracked by longitudinal TCRalpha and TCRbeta repertoire sequencing. The full study reports these points: Only two mild cases were covered in the study, and larger cohorts including severe cases with pre-infection samples were considered necessary. SARS-CoV-2 specificity was not confirmed for the second-wave clones peaking on day 37. Some responding clones were detected in pre-infection memory, which suggested that pre-existing cross-reactive memory T cells had joined the SARS-CoV-2 response. From day 15 to 85, contracting clones showed balanced CD4/CD8 phenotypes, whereas a second wave of clones that expanded from day 15 to 37 leaned towards CD4+. Contracting CD4+ clones were found mainly in CM and EM memory subsets, while CD8+ clones were enriched in EMRA.

The clonotype originates from an adult woman who had mild COVID-19 (a few samples of this study predate the infection). The sample titles of this study are shuffled in the database, so cell type and time point are left out; the donor was told from shared clones. The source material was PBMCs or a T cell subset sorted from them (not recorded which).

The CDR3 has the sequence CASSGQGAKNIQYF. The bases are TGCGCCAGCAGTGGGCAGGGGGCCAAAAACATTCAGTACTTC. This chain is built from TRBV5-1 and TRBJ2-4; a tentative D match to TRBD1 spans 6 bases. The germline V gene sets CDR1 to SGHRS and CDR2 to YFSETQ. V gives up 5 bases and J gives up 1 base, and the segment between their germline ends measures 10 bases. The CDR3 runs 14 amino acids, cysteine and phenylalanine included. Only the CDR3 portion is preserved as DNA: 42 bases, with reading frame beginning at the first base.